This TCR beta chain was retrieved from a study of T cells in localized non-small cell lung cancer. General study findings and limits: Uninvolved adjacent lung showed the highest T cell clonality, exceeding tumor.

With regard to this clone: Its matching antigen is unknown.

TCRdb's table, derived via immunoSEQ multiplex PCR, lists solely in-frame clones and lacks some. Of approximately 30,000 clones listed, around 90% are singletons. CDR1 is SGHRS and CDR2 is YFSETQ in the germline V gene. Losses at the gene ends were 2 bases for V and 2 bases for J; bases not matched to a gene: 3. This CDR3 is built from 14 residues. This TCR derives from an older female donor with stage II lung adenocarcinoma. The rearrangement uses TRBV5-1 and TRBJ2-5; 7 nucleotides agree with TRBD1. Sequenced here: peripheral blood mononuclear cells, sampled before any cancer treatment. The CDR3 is CASSLWGQQETQYF. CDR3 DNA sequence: TGCGCCAGCAGCTTATGGGGACAGCAAGAGACCCAGTACTTC. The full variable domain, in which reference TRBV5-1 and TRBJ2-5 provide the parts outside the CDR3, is KAGVTQTPRYLIKTRGQQVTLSCSPISGHRSVSWYQQTPGQGLQFLFEYFSETQRNKGNFPGRFSGRQFSNSRSEMNVSTLELGDSALYLCASSLWGQQETQYFGPGTRLLVL.